These 25 T cell receptor beta chains were all obtained from the same sample, sequenced in a study of tumor-infiltrating lymphocytes in primary liver carcinoma. For each extraction, RNA and DNA were obtained together from approximately 20-30 mg of unsorted bulk tissue. The investigators made TCR beta cDNA from roughly 0.55 ug total RNA, using a constant-region primer. Three nested multiplex PCR rounds of slightly modified ARM-PCR generated TCR beta libraries. Each of the first two PCR rounds ran roughly 9 cycles with TRBV1-TRBV30 forward and C-beta reverse primers. TCRdb passed the multiplex PCR reads through MiXCR, listing each CDR3 protein once. Counted here are about 97,000 distinct CDR3 sequences, approximately 70% occurring once; the ten biggest clones make up 12%. What was sequenced was liver tumor tissue from sampling region 2. Noted subset: tumor region T2, inferior pole. The origin of the receptors is a woman aged 55-70 years with primary liver carcinoma and hepatitis B virus infection.

The chain is built from TRBV29-1 and TRBJ2-3; D is perhaps TRBD1 (5 bases). The DNA end favors TRBJ1-5, so the J call may be wrong. The germline V gene has CDR1 SQVTM and CDR2 ANQGSEA. The CDR3 covers 12 residues. CDR3 sequence reads: CSVETGADMQHF. CDR3 coding DNA: TGCAGCGTTGAGACCGGGGCAGATATGCAGCATTTT.

This clonotype was picked up a small number of times. The chain links TRBV25-1 to TRBJ2-1, with a tentative D call TRBD1 (6 bases). Trimming removed 3 bases from V and 3 bases from J, with 12 bases in between. Germline V lookup: CDR1 MGHDK, CDR2 SYGVNS. The CDR3 consists of 15 residues. In DNA, the CDR3 is TGTGCCAGCAGTGATACAGGGAACCTCTACAATGAGCAGTTCTTC. Its translation is CASSDTGNLYNEQFF.

Details on this clonotype: This may be a read error: a much more frequent sequence differs by one nucleotide. The V and J genes are TRBV12-3 or TRBV12-4 and TRBJ2-1; 11 nucleotides align to TRBD2. The CDR3 length is 18 residues. The DNA of the CDR3 is TGTGCCAGCAGTAAAACTGGGGGGACTAGCGGATCCTACAATGGGCAGTTCTTC. Translating gives CASSKTGGTSGSYNGQFF.

This clonotype occurred once. It may be a read error: a sequence one base away is much more abundant. V and J are TRBV5-1 and TRBJ2-7; either TRBD1 or TRBD2 may fit D (5 bases each). V was trimmed by 7 bases and J by 4 bases, leaving 12 bases between them. This CDR3 region has 12 residues. Germline CDR1 SGHRS, CDR2 YFSETQ. CDR3 bases: TGCGCCAGCCGGGACGGGTTATACGAGCAGTACTTC. This gives the protein CASRDGLYEQYF.

This sequence joins TRBV10-3 and TRBJ2-3; no clear D gene. The CDR3 totals 15 residues. The V and J ends lost 3 bases and 0 bases respectively, with 10 bases between them. The germline gives CDR1 ENHRY, CDR2 SYGVKD. The CDR3 DNA reads TGTGCCATCAGTGACGATCGAGCTAGCACAGATACGCAGTATTTT. Its translation is CAISDDRASTDTQYF.

A few counts support this clonotype. A much more abundant neighbour one base away suggests this may be a read error. CDR3 sequence: CATRRMGSYNEQFF. DNA for the CDR3: TGTGCCACCCGGCGGATGGGCTCCTACAATGAGCAGTTCTTC. The rearrangement joins TRBV6-1 to TRBJ2-1; D gene ambiguous. The CDR3 consists of 14 residues. Between the trimmed V and J ends, which lost 10 bases and 0 bases, there was a span of 13 bases. Germline lookup yields CDR1 MNHNS and CDR2 SASEGT.

This clonotype was seen repeatedly, ten times or more. The chain links TRBV12-5 to TRBJ2-7; D is unresolved. The length of the CDR3 is 11 residues. Germline V gene data show CDR1 as LGHNT and CDR2 as FRNRAP. The V gene lost 3 bases and the J gene lost 3 bases, with 3 bases spanning the gap. CDR3 DNA sequence: TGTGCTAGTGGTTTTTACTACGAGCAGTACTTC. It codes for CASGFYYEQYF. Full variable domain (remainder filled in from reference TRBV12-5 and TRBJ2-7): DARVTQTPRHKVTEMGQEVTMRCQPILGHNTVFWYRQTMMQGLELLAYFRNRAPLDDSGMPKDRFSAEMPDATLATLKIQPSEPRDSAVYFCASGFYYEQYFGPGTRLTVT.

Details on this clonotype: The CDR3 carries no conserved terminal phenylalanine or tryptophan, so it likely arises from a read error. V usage is TRBV14 and J usage is TRBJ2-7; 8 bases line up with TRBD1. The J call is uncertain, as TRBJ2-5 better fits the DNA end. Germline CDR1 and CDR2: SGHDN and FVKESK. This CDR3 has 17 amino acids. In DNA form, the CDR3 reads TGTGCCAGCAGCCAAGTTATCAAAGCAGGGGGCACGGAGACCCAGTACCTC. Translated, it gives CASSQVIKAGGTETQYL.

To note about this clonotype: The germline gene is not matched at one end of the junction; a read error may be the cause. The V call is TRBV5-1, the J call TRBJ2-4; TRBD1 might be the D (6 bases). The CDR3 runs 16 residues. Germline lookup yields CDR1 SGHRS and CDR2 YFSETQ. The CDR3 region is CARSLGAGSVRNIQYF. CDR3 DNA sequence: TGCGCCCGCAGCTTGGGGGCAGGGAGCGTCAGAAACATTCAGTACTTC. Using reference TRBV5-1 and TRBJ2-4 for the parts outside the CDR3, the full variable domain is KAGVTQTPRYLIKTRGQQVTLSCSPISGHRSVSWYQQTPGQGLQFLFEYFSETQRNKGNFPGRFSGRQFSNSRSEMNVSTLELGDSALYLCARSLGAGSVRNIQYFGAGTRLSVL.

Notes on this clonotype: Because it lacks the conserved phenylalanine or tryptophan at the end, this CDR3 is likely a read error. The chain couples TRBV6-5 to TRBJ1-5; D uncertain. The CDR3 is 13 amino acids. Germline V gives CDR1 MNHEY, CDR2 SVGAGI. Written as DNA, the CDR3 is TGTGCCAGCAGTTACCGGCTCAATCAGCACCAGCATTAT. Translation gives CASSYRLNQHQHY.

Note on this clonotype: Possible read error: a much larger clone is one base away. The J gene is TRBJ1-6, the V gene TRBV7-9; D is ambiguous. This CDR3 spans 13 amino acids. The germline V gene has CDR1 SEHNR and CDR2 FQNEAQ (reference sequence). The CDR3 here is CACSRTDNSPLHF. CDR3 coding DNA: TGTGCCTGCAGTCGGACTGATAATTCACCCCTCCACTTT. Together with reference TRBV7-9 and TRBJ1-6, the CDR3 gives the full variable domain: DTGVSQNPRHKITKRGQNVTFRCDPISEHNRLYWYRQTLGQGPEFLTYFQNEAQLEKSRLLSDRFSAERPKGSFSTLEIQRTEQGDSAMYLCACSRTDNSPLHFGNGTRLTVT.

This clonotype came up many times. CDR3 sequence reads: CASSSVPEETQYF. CDR3 nucleotides: TGCGCCAGCAGCTCGGTCCCCGAAGAGACCCAGTACTTC. This chain uses TRBV5-1 with TRBJ2-5, with D unresolved. V lost 3 bases and J 3 bases, leaving 9 bases between the germline ends. The V gene's germline CDR1 is SGHRS and CDR2 YFSETQ. This CDR3 spans 13 amino acids.

Regarding this clonotype: A much larger clone lies a single base off, so this may be a read error. No conserved phenylalanine or tryptophan is present at the end of the CDR3, so a read error is the likely explanation. The chain uses TRBV5-1 and TRBJ2-1; 13 bases fit TRBD2. There are 18 residues in the CDR3. The trim removed 1 base at V and 6 bases at J, leaving 10 bases unmatched. Germline values: CDR1 SGHRS, CDR2 YFSETQ. DNA of the CDR3: TGCGCCAGCAGCTTGTTTGGACTAGCGGGAGTAGGGAGCAATGAGCAGTTCCTC. The encoded protein is CASSLFGLAGVGSNEQFL.

This clonotype appeared a few times. Just one base apart from a much larger clone, this may be a read error. The J gene is TRBJ1-3, the V gene TRBV29-1; tentative D call: TRBD1 (5 bases). The germline CDR1 and CDR2 sequences are SQVTM and ANQGSEA. V lost 7 bases and J 9 bases, leaving 13 bases between the germline ends. There are 11 residues in the CDR3. The CDR3 reads CSAPGRTTIYF. CDR3 coding DNA: TGCAGCGCCCCGGGGCGGACCACCATATATTTT.

The rearrangement joins TRBV11-2 to TRBJ2-1; perhaps TRBD1 as D (6 bases). Germline V gene lookup returns CDR1 SGHAT and CDR2 FQNNGV. V shed 10 bases and J shed 10 bases, with 26 bases lying between them. The CDR3 extends over 15 amino acids. The chain's CDR3 is CAINLGRDTQSEQFF. The CDR3 DNA is TGTGCCATCAACTTAGGCAGGGACACACAATCCGAGCAGTTCTTC.

In its sample, this clonotype was seen many times. The V call is TRBV28, the J call TRBJ1-1; D might be TRBD1 (5 bases). V gave up 3 bases and J gave up 7 bases, with 9 bases separating them. Germline V gene sequence: CDR1 MDHEN, CDR2 SYDVKM. The CDR3 runs to 12 residues. The DNA of the CDR3 is TGTGCCAGCAGTTTGATCAGGGTTGAAGCTTTCTTT. This translates into CASSLIRVEAFF.

This clonotype was detected many times. V gene TRBV5-8 combines with J gene TRBJ1-5, with 10 bases aligning to TRBD1. Germline V gene sequence: CDR1 SGHTS, CDR2 YDEGEE. J lost 7 bases, V lost 3 bases, and 7 bases had no gene match. CDR3 size: 15 residues. The CDR3 spells CASSWAGTGDQPQHF. The CDR3 DNA sequence: TGTGCCAGCAGCTGGGCCGGGACAGGGGACCAGCCCCAGCATTTT.

With regard to this clonotype: A much larger clone sits a single nucleotide away, making a read error possible. The rearrangement links TRBV6-1 to TRBJ2-3; TRBD1 matches 7 bases. V was pared by 7 bases and J by 5 bases, with 9 bases of the junction left unmatched. CDR3 length equals 14 residues. CDR1 MNHNS and CDR2 SASEGT come from the germline V gene. Here the CDR3 reads CASTQDRSGDTQYF. The CDR3 nucleotides are TGTGCCAGCACCCAGGACAGGTCAGGAGATACGCAGTATTTT.

On this clonotype itself: This CDR3 fails to terminate in the conserved phenylalanine or tryptophan, so it likely reflects a read error. The V call is TRBV5-4, the J call TRBJ2-7, with TRBD1 identical over 7 bases. Germline-derived CDR1 and CDR2 are SGHNT and YYREEE (reference sequence). The CDR3 runs to 14 residues. The CDR3 here is CASNTGTVPYEQYS. DNA of the CDR3: TGTGCAAGCAACACCGGGACAGTCCCCTACGAGCAGTACTCC.

Remarks on this clonotype: Because it lacks the conserved phenylalanine or tryptophan at the end, this CDR3 is likely a read error. The chain couples TRBV24-1 to TRBJ2-5; TRBD1 matches at 7 bases. The CDR3 loop spans 16 amino acids. In germline, CDR1 is KGHDR, CDR2 SFDVKD. After removal of 4 bases from V and 4 bases from J, the junction contained 11 bases not matched to a gene. The CDR3 loop is CATSDRTGQSGETQYL. The DNA for the CDR3 is TGTGCCACCAGTGACCGAACGGGACAGTCAGGAGAGACCCAGTACCTC.

A word on this clonotype: The junction departs from the called germline gene at one end, perhaps through a read error. The chain couples TRBV28 to TRBJ2-1, with a possible D match to TRBD1 (5 bases). The CDR3 runs to 15 residues. Germline-derived CDR1 and CDR2 are MDHEN and SYDVKM. CDR3 sequence reads: CTSTAGIELYNEEFF. The CDR3, as DNA: TGTACCAGCACCGCAGGGATTGAGCTCTACAATGAGGAGTTCTTC.

Regarding this clonotype: This may be a read error: a much more frequent sequence differs by one nucleotide. CDR3 sequence reads: CANCQGAYNEQFF. CDR3 nucleotide sequence: TGTGCCAACTGCCAGGGGGCCTACAATGAGCAGTTCTTC. This chain links TRBV2 with TRBJ2-1; 7 bases match TRBD1. Germline values: CDR1 SNHLY, CDR2 FYNNEI. V trimming: 10 bases; J trimming: 2 bases; junction bases outside the gene matches: 5. The CDR3 consists of 13 residues.

Of note for this clonotype: The CDR3 carries no conserved terminal phenylalanine or tryptophan, so it likely arises from a read error. No DNA is shown, since the ends of the CDR3 on it are uncertain; the CDR3 is the one TCRdb lists. The V gene is TRBV11-2, the J gene TRBJ2-3; TRBD2 was called by the table and not checked on the DNA. The V gene's germline CDR1 is SGHAT and CDR2 FQNNGV. The CDR3 extends over 15 residues, inclusive of both ends. The CDR3 loop reads CVNSPGLAGPDTHYL.

Only a few counts were recorded for this clonotype. V is TRBV29-1 and J is TRBJ2-7; TRBD1 is a possible D gene (5 bases). CDR3 length equals 14 residues. Germline V gene data show CDR1 as SQVTM and CDR2 as ANQGSEA. The CDR3 is CSVTEETTYGEQYF. In DNA form, the CDR3 reads TGCAGTGTGACAGAAGAAACCACCTACGGCGAGCAGTACTTC.

The chain couples TRBV19 to TRBJ2-7; 9 bases agree with TRBD1. After removal of 5 bases from V and 3 bases from J, the junction contained 5 bases not matched to a gene. The CDR3 spans 14 residues. Per the germline V gene, CDR1 is LNHDA and CDR2 is SQIVND (reference sequence). The CDR3 nucleotides are TGTGCCAGTAGTCCTCCGGGACAGGGCTACGAGCAGTACTTC. Its protein product is CASSPPGQGYEQYF.